This entry features one TCR beta chain sequence. The antigen remains undetermined. V was cut by 4 bases and J by 6 bases, with 16 bases left in between. Germline V gene data show CDR1 as SQVTM and CDR2 as ANQGSEA. The CDR3 runs 13 residues. This sample is part of a study of cytomegalovirus exposure and HLA in healthy donors. Study-level background: Early on, a data release was issued that held 80 million or so unique TCRs from HLA-typed donors.

PCR amplification relied on 60 Vbeta primers (plus 13 Jbeta primers). Some clones are missing from TCRdb's copy, which holds only in-frame ones; the method was immunoSEQ multiplex PCR. The profile shows about 100,000 clones, approximately 80% of them singletons. Overall study results and limits: The authors later found TCR association rates varying by HLA locus, with DRB1 most and HLA-C fewest. A later analysis showed HLA-associated TCR beta chains outstripping equally common others in clonal expansion.

This clonotype was obtained from a woman younger than 30 in good health and CMV-seronegative. The chain combines TRBV29-1 with TRBJ2-7; D is perhaps TRBD2 (5 bases). The sample consisted of PBMCs. The CDR3 region is CSVVTGKNLEQYF. The CDR3, as DNA: TGCAGCGTTGTCACCGGGAAGAATCTCGAGCAGTACTTC.